The clone carrying this T cell receptor beta chain was picked up many times. TCRdb reprocessed the PCR reads via MiXCR and lists one record per CDR3 protein. The table has some 650,000 distinct CDR3 sequences, about 20% seen once. With 10%, 30% or 50% of RNA, roughly 17,000 to 1,000,000 naive CD8 T cells were sequenced. This sample was taken from a study of molecular identifiers for immune sequencing clone quantification. Trimming removed 4 bases from V and 1 base from J, with 13 bases in between. Germline V gene data show CDR1 as SGHAT and CDR2 as FQNNGV. The length of the CDR3 is 15 residues. The rearrangement uses TRBV11-2 and TRBJ2-5, with D perhaps TRBD1 (5 bases). This receptor was obtained from a human donor in good health. Some libraries in this study had Jurkat cell RNA spiked in. Material for sequencing was naive CD8+ T cells from blood, with Jurkat cell RNA spiked in. The subset is: FACS-sorted CD8+CD4-CCR7+CD45RA+ naive T cells. CDR3 DNA sequence: TGTGCCAGCAGCTCGGACATCACTCCCCAAGAGACCCAGTACTTC. Protein: CASSSDITPQETQYF.